The source of this T cell receptor (beta chain) is a study of blood T cell repertoires in COVID-19. In the study overall: Samples came from the United States, Italy and Spain, spanning acute and convalescent COVID-19. Nucleic acid was either cDNA or gDNA, and it came from T cells, B-cell-depleted T cells, or PBMCs.

Methods used by the authors: Nucleated cell counts were estimated from reference gene primer amplification. TCRdb's table, derived via immunoSEQ multiplex PCR, lists solely in-frame clones and lacks some. That table supplies the V and J calls and clone size; D and trimming were determined from the DNA. There are some 250,000 clones in the sample; roughly nine tenths occur only once, and more than 1% lies in the top ten. The sequence was collected from a human donor in a cohort exposed to, infected with or recovered from COVID-19 (not recorded which). The donor label of this sample is uncertain. Material for sequencing was PBMCs or T cells enriched from blood (not recorded which).

CDR3 sequence: CASSPSPGLMNTEAFF. The CDR3 coding sequence is TGTGCCAGCTCACCAAGCCCAGGTCTTATGAACACTGAAGCTTTCTTT. The V and J genes are TRBV18 and TRBJ1-1; D not resolved. The CDR3 runs 16 residues. The ends were cut back, 2 bases at V and 0 bases at J, with 13 bases in the middle. Germline CDR1 reads KGHSH; CDR2 reads LQKENI.